This T cell receptor beta chain emerged from a study of shared clonotypes between healthy human individuals. Study-wide points: Among non-shared clonotypes, generation probabilities were lower than among those shared by all four donors. Clonotype sharing among the donors was expected to vary with sequencing depth.

Sequencing was at deep level. Measured with immunoSEQ multiplex PCR; TCRdb has only the in-frame clones, and not every one. The data show a few million clones, with around 93% seen just once and around 1.8% held by the top ten. Trimming cost V 3 bases and J 4 bases, with 13 bases left between them. The CDR3 loop spans 14 amino acids. The germline V gene encodes CDR1 SEHNR and CDR2 FQNEAQ (reference sequence). Naive-designated CD8 cells lacked CD45RO, were positively enriched for CCR7, and omitted terminally differentiated effector memory CD45RA+ cells. A note on this clone: Its target is unknown.

The chain carries TRBV7-9 and TRBJ2-7; weak D call: TRBD2 (6 bases). This clonotype was sampled from a man younger than 30 in good health. Some clones in this sample may be carry-over from other donors' samples. Material for sequencing was naive CD8+ T cells from PBMCs. CDR3 in amino acids: CASSLDYLGYEQYF. For the CDR3, the DNA is TGTGCCAGCAGCTTGGACTACCTAGGGTACGAGCAGTACTTC.